This is a list of T cell receptor beta chains from one sample in a study of T cells in Graves' hyperthyroidism and ophthalmopathy. TCRdb processed the multiplex PCR reads anew with MiXCR; each CDR3 protein has one entry. This table holds approximately 600,000 distinct CDR3 sequences, about a sixth found once. Specimen: blood. The receptors here all came from a woman in her 30s with Graves' hyperthyroidism. Both conserved end residues are part of each CDR3. A D gene is named only where the DNA matches it firmly. Size is stated for part of the rows, as once, few or many counts, or as a class when the clone is expanded.

V gene,clone size,J gene,D gene,CDR3 DNA,CDR3 protein
TRBV4-2,few,TRBJ2-7,-,TGTGCCAGCAGCCAAGTGTTCGTAGCCGACTCCTACGAGCAGTACTTC,CASSQVFVADSYEQYF
TRBV20-1,many,TRBJ2-7,-,TGCAGTGCTAGTCGGTCTGGTTACGAGCAGTACTTC,CSASRSGYEQYF
TRBV20-1,-,TRBJ2-5,-,TGCAGTGCTAGAAGAGGGGGGGAGCCTCAGTACTTC,CSARRGGEPQYF
TRBV7-3,few,TRBJ1-3,-,TGTGCCAGCAGCTCAGATCGGAGAAGCGGAAACACCATATATTTT,CASSSDRRSGNTIYF
TRBV19,few,TRBJ2-3,TRBD2,TGTGCCAGTAGTATAGGCTGGACTAGCGGGAAAAGCACAGATACGCAGTATTTT,CASSIGWTSGKSTDTQYF
TRBV13,few,TRBJ2-5,-,TGTGCCAGCAGCTTTTCCCCTCACGGGAGCGAGACCCAGTACTTC,CASSFSPHGSETQYF
TRBV28,many,TRBJ2-1,TRBD2,TGTGCCAGCAGTCTCGGAGGGAGGGTGGCATACAATGAGCAGTTCTTC,CASSLGGRVAYNEQFF
TRBV7-2,-,TRBJ1-1,TRBD1,TGTGCCAGCAGCTTCCGAGGGGGCGCGGACACTGAAGCTTTCTTT,CASSFRGGADTEAFF
TRBV18,-,TRBJ1-4,TRBD1,TGTGCCAGCTCACCGGACAGGGGACAAACTAATGAAAAACCGTTTTTT,CASSPDRGQTNEKPFF
TRBV30,many,TRBJ2-4,-,TGTGCCTGGAGGGACTCGAATGCGGGAAACATTCAGTACTTC,CAWRDSNAGNIQYF
TRBV20-1,many,TRBJ2-3,TRBD2,TGCAGTGCTAGGATGGTGGAGGGGCTAGCGGGAGTAATAGCGCGGACAGATACGCAGTATTTT,CSARMVEGLAGVIARTDTQYF
TRBV11-3,many,TRBJ2-1,-,TGTGCCAGCAGCCCCTGGGTGCCCTCCTACAATGAGCAGTTCTTC,CASSPWVPSYNEQFF
TRBV20-1,many,TRBJ2-7,-,TGCAGTGCCCCCGGACACCCCGAGCAGTACTTC,CSAPGHPEQYF
TRBV30,-,TRBJ2-1,-,TGTGCCTGGAGGCCGGGATCCTACAATGAGCAGTTCTTC,CAWRPGSYNEQFF
TRBV10-2,-,TRBJ2-1,TRBD2,TGCGCCAGTAGTCCTCTCTGGCGGGAGGGCCTGGCTTATGAGCAGTTCTTC,CASSPLWREGLAYEQFF
TRBV28,many,TRBJ1-1,-,TGTGCCAGCAGTTCGGACAGCTATGAAGCTTTCTTT,CASSSDSYEAFF
TRBV20-1,few,TRBJ2-7,-,TGCAGTGCTACGGACTTCGCCAACTACGAGCAGTACTTC,CSATDFANYEQYF
TRBV7-2,-,TRBJ2-1,TRBD2,TGTGCCAGCATCCAGGAACTAGCGGGTTACAATGAGCAGTTCTTC,CASIQELAGYNEQFF
TRBV5-1,few,TRBJ2-3,-,TGCGCCAGCAGCCAGGACTACGTTACGCAGTATTTT,CASSQDYVTQYF
TRBV9,many,TRBJ2-3,-,TGTGCCAGCAGCGTAACAGGGCAATCCCACACAGATACGCAGTATTTT,CASSVTGQSHTDTQYF
TRBV28,many,TRBJ2-7,-,TGTGCCAGCAGTTTCCGGGTGGGGCGCTCCTACGAGCAGTACTTC,CASSFRVGRSYEQYF
TRBV4-1,-,TRBJ2-3,TRBD2,TGCGCCAGCAGCCAGAGAGGACTAGCGGGGGCTGTAGGTCGCACAGATACGCAGTATTTT,CASSQRGLAGAVGRTDTQYF
TRBV7-9,-,TRBJ1-1,-,TGTGCCAGCAGCCCAAAAGGCCAGGGACCGAACACTGAAGCTCTCTTT,CASSPKGQGPNTEALF